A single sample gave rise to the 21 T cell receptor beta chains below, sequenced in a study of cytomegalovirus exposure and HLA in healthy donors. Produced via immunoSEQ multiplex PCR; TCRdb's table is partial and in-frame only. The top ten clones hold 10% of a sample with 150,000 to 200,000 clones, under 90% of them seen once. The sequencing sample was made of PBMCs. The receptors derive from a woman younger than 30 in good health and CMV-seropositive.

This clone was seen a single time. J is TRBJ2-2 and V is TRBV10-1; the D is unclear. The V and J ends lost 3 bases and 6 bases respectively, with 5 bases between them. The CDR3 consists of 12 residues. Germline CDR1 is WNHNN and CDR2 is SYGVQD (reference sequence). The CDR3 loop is CASSDSAGELFF. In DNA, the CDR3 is TGCGCCAGCAGTGATTCGGCCGGGGAGCTGTTTTTT.

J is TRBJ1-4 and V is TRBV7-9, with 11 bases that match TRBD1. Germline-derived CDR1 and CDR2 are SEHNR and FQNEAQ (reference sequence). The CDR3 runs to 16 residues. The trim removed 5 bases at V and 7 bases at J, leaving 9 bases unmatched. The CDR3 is CASSAGQGDSGEKLFF. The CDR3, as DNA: TGTGCCAGCAGCGCGGGACAGGGGGATTCGGGTGAAAAACTGTTTTTT.

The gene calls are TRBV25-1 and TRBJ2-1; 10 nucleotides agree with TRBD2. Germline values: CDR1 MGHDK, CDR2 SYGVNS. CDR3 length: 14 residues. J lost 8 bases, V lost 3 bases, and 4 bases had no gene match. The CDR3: CASSDRLAGDEQFF. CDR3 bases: TGTGCCAGCAGTGATCGGCTAGCGGGAGATGAGCAGTTCTTC.

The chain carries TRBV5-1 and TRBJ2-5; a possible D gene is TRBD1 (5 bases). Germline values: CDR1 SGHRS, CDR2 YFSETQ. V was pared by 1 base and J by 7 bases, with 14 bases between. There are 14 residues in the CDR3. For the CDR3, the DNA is TGCGCCAGCAGCTTGAGTGCAGGGTCGGGGACCCAGTACTTC. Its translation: CASSLSAGSGTQYF.

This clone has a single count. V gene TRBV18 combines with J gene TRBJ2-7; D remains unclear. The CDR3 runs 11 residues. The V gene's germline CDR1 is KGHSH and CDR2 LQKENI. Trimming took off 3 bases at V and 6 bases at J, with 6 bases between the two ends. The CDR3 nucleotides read TGTGCCAGCTCACCTTCAGGCGAGCAGTACTTC. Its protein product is CASSPSGEQYF.

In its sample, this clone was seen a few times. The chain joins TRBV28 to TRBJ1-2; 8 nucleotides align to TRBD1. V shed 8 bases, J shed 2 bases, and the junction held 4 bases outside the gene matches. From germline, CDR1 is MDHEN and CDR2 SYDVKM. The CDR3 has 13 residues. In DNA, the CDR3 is TGTGCCAGCGAGACAGGGGTGAACTATGGCTACACCTTC. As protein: CASETGVNYGYTF.

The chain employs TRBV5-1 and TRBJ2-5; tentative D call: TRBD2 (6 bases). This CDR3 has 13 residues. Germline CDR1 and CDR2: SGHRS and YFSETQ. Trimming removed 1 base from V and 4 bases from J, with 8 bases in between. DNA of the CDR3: TGCGCCAGCAGCTTGTTGGGGGGAGAGACCCAGTACTTC. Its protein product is CASSLLGGETQYF.

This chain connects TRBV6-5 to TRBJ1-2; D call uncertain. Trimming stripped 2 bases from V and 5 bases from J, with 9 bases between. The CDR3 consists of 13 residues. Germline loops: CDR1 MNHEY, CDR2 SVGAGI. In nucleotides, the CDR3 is TGTGCCAGCAGTTACGGCAGTTCTTATGGCTACACCTTC. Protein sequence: CASSYGSSYGYTF.

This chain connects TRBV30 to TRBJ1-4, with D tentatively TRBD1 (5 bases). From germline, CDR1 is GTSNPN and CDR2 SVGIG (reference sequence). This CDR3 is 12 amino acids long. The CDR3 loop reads CGVSETGEKLFF. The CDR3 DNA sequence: TGTGGAGTCTCAGAAACAGGTGAAAAACTGTTTTTT.

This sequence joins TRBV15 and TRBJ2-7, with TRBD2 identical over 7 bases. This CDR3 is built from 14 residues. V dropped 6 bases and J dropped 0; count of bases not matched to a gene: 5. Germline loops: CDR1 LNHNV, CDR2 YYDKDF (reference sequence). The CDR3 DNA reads TGTGCCACCAGTCCTAGCGGAAGCTCCTACGAGCAGTACTTC. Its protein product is CATSPSGSSYEQYF.

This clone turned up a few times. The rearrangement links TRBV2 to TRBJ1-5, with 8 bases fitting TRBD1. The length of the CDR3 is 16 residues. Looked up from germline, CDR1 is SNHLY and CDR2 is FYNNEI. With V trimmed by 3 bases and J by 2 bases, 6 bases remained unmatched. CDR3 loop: CASSDRTGYGNQPQHF. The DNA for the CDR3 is TGTGCCAGCAGTGACAGGACAGGGTATGGCAATCAGCCCCAGCATTTT.

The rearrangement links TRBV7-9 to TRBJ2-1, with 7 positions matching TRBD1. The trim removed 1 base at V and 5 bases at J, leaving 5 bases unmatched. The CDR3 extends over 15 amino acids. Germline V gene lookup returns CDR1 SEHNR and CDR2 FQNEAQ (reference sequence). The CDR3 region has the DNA TGTGCCAGCAGCTTAGGGCAGGGGGACCACAATGAGCAGTTCTTC. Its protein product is CASSLGQGDHNEQFF.

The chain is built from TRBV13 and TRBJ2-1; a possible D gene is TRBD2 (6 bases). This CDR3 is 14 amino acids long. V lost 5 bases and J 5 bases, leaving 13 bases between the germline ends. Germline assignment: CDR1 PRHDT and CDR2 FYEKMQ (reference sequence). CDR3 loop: CASSPASEHNEQFF. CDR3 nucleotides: TGTGCCAGCAGCCCCGCTAGCGAACACAATGAGCAGTTCTTC.

The CDR3 nucleotides read TGTGCCAGTAGTACGCTAGCGGGAGGTCGCACCGGGGAGCTGTTTTTT. It is translated as CASSTLAGGRTGELFF. This chain joins TRBV19 and TRBJ2-2, with TRBD2 matching 11 bases. The CDR3 is 16 residues long. Per germline, CDR1 LNHDA and CDR2 SQIVND (reference sequence). The trim removed 4 bases at V and 4 bases at J, leaving 5 bases unmatched.

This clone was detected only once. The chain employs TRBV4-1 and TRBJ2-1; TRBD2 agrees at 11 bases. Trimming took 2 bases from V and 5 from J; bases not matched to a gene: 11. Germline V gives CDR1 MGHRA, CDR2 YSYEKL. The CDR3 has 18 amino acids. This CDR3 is CASSQWAGGLAGHNEQFF. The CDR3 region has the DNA TGCGCCAGCAGCCAATGGGCGGGTGGACTAGCGGGCCACAATGAGCAGTTCTTC.

CDR3 coding DNA: TGTGCCAGCAGTTTGTTCAGGGGGCGAGACACTGAAGCTTTCTTT. Its protein product is CASSLFRGRDTEAFF. The rearrangement joins TRBV5-4 to TRBJ1-1; 8 positions agree with TRBD1. Germline CDR1 SGHNT, CDR2 YYREEE (reference sequence). The CDR3 extends over 15 amino acids. Germline trimming cut 5 bases from V and 3 bases from J; bases unmatched to any gene: 9.

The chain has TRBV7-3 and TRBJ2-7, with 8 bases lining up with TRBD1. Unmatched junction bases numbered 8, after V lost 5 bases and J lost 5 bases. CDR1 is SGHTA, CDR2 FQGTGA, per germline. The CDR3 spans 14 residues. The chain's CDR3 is CASSPTGEAHEQYF. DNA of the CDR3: TGTGCCAGCAGCCCGACAGGGGAGGCACACGAGCAGTACTTC.

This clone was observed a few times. The CDR3 nucleotides read TGTGCCAGCAGCCAAGACGGGACTAGCGGCTCCTACGAGCAGTACTTC. As protein: CASSQDGTSGSYEQYF. The chain links TRBV4-2 to TRBJ2-7, with 11 bases that match TRBD2. Per germline, CDR1 LGHNA and CDR2 YNFKEQ. The V segment lost 0 bases and the J segment 0 bases; nucleotides outside the gene matches: 1. The CDR3 consists of 16 residues.

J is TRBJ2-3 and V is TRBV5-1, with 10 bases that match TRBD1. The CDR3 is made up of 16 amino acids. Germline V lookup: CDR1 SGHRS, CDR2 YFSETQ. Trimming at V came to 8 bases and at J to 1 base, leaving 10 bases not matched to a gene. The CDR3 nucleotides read TGCGCCAGTCGGCCGGGACAGGGGAGCGGCACAGATACGCAGTATTTT. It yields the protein CASRPGQGSGTDTQYF.

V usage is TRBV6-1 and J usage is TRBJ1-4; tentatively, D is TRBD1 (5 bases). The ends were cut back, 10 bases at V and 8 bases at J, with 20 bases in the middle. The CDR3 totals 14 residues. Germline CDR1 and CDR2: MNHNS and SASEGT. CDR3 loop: CATTKGDFGEKLFF. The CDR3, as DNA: TGTGCCACCACTAAAGGGGACTTTGGAGAAAAACTGTTTTTT.

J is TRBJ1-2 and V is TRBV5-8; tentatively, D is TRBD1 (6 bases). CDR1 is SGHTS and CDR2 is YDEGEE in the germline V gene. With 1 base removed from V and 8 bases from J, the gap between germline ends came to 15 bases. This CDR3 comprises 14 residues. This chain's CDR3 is CASSLTRTAFGYTF. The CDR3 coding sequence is TGTGCCAGCAGCTTGACAAGGACAGCGTTCGGCTACACCTTC.